This T cell receptor beta chain is from a study of technical replicates of blood from four donors. Sequencing was performed with immunoSEQ multiplex PCR; in TCRdb, only in-frame clones are kept and a portion is missing. The table records about 15,000 clones, roughly 80% of them present only once. This clone showed up just once. V dropped 5 bases and J dropped 3; count of bases not matched to a gene: 8. Per germline, CDR1 SGHDT and CDR2 YYEEEE. There are 15 residues in the CDR3. This clonotype was sampled from a human donor in good health. The specimen sequenced was PBMCs. The chain recombines TRBV5-6 with TRBJ2-3, with 8 bases identical to TRBD1. The CDR3 DNA reads TGTGCCAGCAGTTGGGGCAGGGGGCTAACAGATACGCAGTATTTT. This encodes CASSWGRGLTDTQYF.